The 24 T cell receptor beta chains reported below all come from one sample, sequenced in a study of OX40 agonist ivuxolimab in advanced cancers. Repertoires were generated with immunoSEQ multiplex PCR, while TCRdb's copy carries only in-frame clones and drops some. Found here are around 86,000 clones, more than 80% of them singletons; the top ten hold around 2.7%. The source material was CD4+ or CD8+ T cells sorted from blood, sampled in a trial of the OX40 agonist ivuxolimab. The source of these receptors is an adult with an advanced solid tumor such as melanoma, head and neck, liver or kidney cancer.

The J gene is TRBJ2-7, the V gene TRBV2, with TRBD1 as a possible D gene (6 bases). The V end lost 4 bases, the J end lost 2 bases, and 9 bases lay between the germline ends. The V gene's germline CDR1 is SNHLY and CDR2 FYNNEI. This CDR3 contains 13 residues. The CDR3: CASSAQGTYEQYF. The DNA for the CDR3 is TGTGCCAGCAGTGCACAGGGAACCTACGAGCAGTACTTC.

This clone was seen just once. The gene calls are TRBV7-2 and TRBJ1-3; D unresolved. The germline V gene encodes CDR1 SGHTA and CDR2 FQGNSA. V gave up 0 bases and J gave up 0 bases, with 6 bases separating them. The CDR3 totals 15 residues. CDR3 protein: CASSLATASGNTIYF. In DNA form, the CDR3 reads TGTGCCAGCAGCTTAGCGACGGCCTCTGGAAACACCATATATTTT. Variable domain in full (rest from reference TRBV7-2 and TRBJ1-3): GAGVSQSPSNKVTEKGKDVELRCDPISGHTALYWYRQSLGQGLEFLIYFQGNSAPDKSGLPSDRFSAERTGGSVSTLTIQRTQQEDSAVYLCASSLATASGNTIYFGEGSWLTVV.

The J gene is TRBJ1-2, the V gene TRBV29-1, with D hard to call. The CDR3 loop spans 13 amino acids. Trimming stripped 4 bases from V and 4 bases from J, with 13 bases between. Germline V lookup: CDR1 SQVTM, CDR2 ANQGSEA. The CDR3 reads CSVAGLLAYGYTF. CDR3 DNA sequence: TGCAGCGTTGCGGGGTTGTTGGCCTATGGCTACACCTTC. Looking up the rest from reference TRBV29-1 and TRBJ1-2 gives the full variable domain: SAVISQKPSRDICQRGTSLTIQCQVDSQVTMMFWYRQQPGQSLTLIATANQGSEATYESGFVIDKFPISRPNLTFSTLTVSNMSPEDSSIYLCSVAGLLAYGYTFGSGTRLTVV.

This chain joins TRBV18 and TRBJ1-5; no clear D. The CDR3 runs 14 residues. V gave up 2 bases and J gave up 4 bases, with 9 bases separating them. Germline V gene sequence: CDR1 KGHSH, CDR2 LQKENI. The CDR3 protein is CASSPGSQNQPQHF. The DNA for the CDR3 is TGTGCCAGCTCACCAGGTAGCCAGAATCAGCCCCAGCATTTT.

The rearrangement links TRBV5-6 to TRBJ2-3; 8 bases align to TRBD2. V lost 0 bases, J lost 3 bases, and 6 bases stayed unmatched. The length of the CDR3 is 16 residues. CDR1 and CDR2 from the germline V gene are SGHDT and YYEEEE. CDR3 sequence (DNA): TGTGCCAGCAGCTTGGCACGGGGGGGCGGGACAGATACGCAGTATTTT. This gives the protein CASSLARGGGTDTQYF. Full variable domain (missing parts from reference TRBV5-6 and TRBJ2-3): DAGVTQSPTHLIKTRGQQVTLRCSPKSGHDTVSWYQQALGQGPQFIFQYYEEEERQRGNFPDRFSGHQFPNYSSELNVNALLLGDSALYLCASSLARGGGTDTQYFGPGTRLTVL.

The rearrangement uses TRBV11-2 and TRBJ1-1; 8 bases map to TRBD1. The CDR3 totals 13 residues. V lost 0 bases, J lost 8 bases, and 2 bases stayed unmatched. Per the germline V gene, CDR1 is SGHAT and CDR2 is FQNNGV. CDR3 in amino acids: CASSLDRQGEAFF. The CDR3 region has the DNA TGTGCCAGCAGCTTAGACCGACAGGGGGAAGCTTTCTTT.

The rearrangement joins TRBV19 to TRBJ1-5; no reliable D call. The V end was cut by 3 bases, the J end by 6 bases, with 12 bases between. The germline CDR1 and CDR2 sequences are LNHDA and SQIVND (reference sequence). The length of the CDR3 is 14 residues. The CDR3 bases are TGTGCCAGTAGTATTTCGGTTGAGACTCAGCCCCAGCATTTT. Amino acid sequence: CASSISVETQPQHF.

CDR3 nucleotides: TGTGCCAGCTCACCAGACAGCTCCAGCACAGATACGCAGTATTTT. It is translated as CASSPDSSSTDTQYF. V and J are TRBV18 and TRBJ2-3; D perhaps matches TRBD1 (5 bases). Germline CDR1 KGHSH, CDR2 LQKENI. Trimming left V 2 bases short and J 0 bases short, with 9 bases between. The CDR3 is 15 residues long.

The gene calls are TRBV30 and TRBJ1-1; 7 nucleotides match TRBD1. V gave up 0 bases and J gave up 7 bases; unmatched junction bases: 8. Germline V gene data show CDR1 as GTSNPN and CDR2 as SVGIG (reference sequence). This CDR3 region has 14 residues. The chain's CDR3 is CAWSVRFGDSEAFF. In DNA form, the CDR3 reads TGTGCCTGGAGTGTACGTTTCGGGGACAGTGAAGCTTTCTTT.

The V call is TRBV6-1, the J call TRBJ1-1; D call uncertain. Germline CDR1 reads MNHNS; CDR2 reads SASEGT. This CDR3 spans 15 amino acids. V was shortened by 4 bases and J by 4 bases, with 16 bases between the two germline ends. The CDR3 sequence: CASSGYGPGSTEAFF. The DNA for the CDR3 is TGTGCCAGCAGTGGCTACGGGCCGGGTAGCACTGAAGCTTTCTTT.

The rearrangement links TRBV12-5 to TRBJ1-3; 7 bases are shared with TRBD1. Per the germline V gene, CDR1 is LGHNT and CDR2 is FRNRAP. With V trimmed by 5 bases and J by 0 bases, 7 bases remained unmatched. The CDR3 has 16 amino acids. In nucleotides, the CDR3 is TGTGCTAGTGGTCCGCCCTCAGGGGGCTCTGGAAACACCATATATTTT. It codes for CASGPPSGGSGNTIYF.

This clone was recorded a few times. The chain's CDR3 is CASSLELGFEAFF. CDR3 in DNA: TGTGCCAGCAGTTTAGAGCTGGGTTTTGAAGCTTTCTTT. V and J are TRBV27 and TRBJ1-1, with D uncertain. The CDR3 has 13 amino acids. The V and J ends lost 2 bases and 7 bases respectively, with 11 bases between them. Germline loops: CDR1 MNHEY, CDR2 SMNVEV (reference sequence).

The chain combines TRBV19 with TRBJ2-5; 13 positions agree with TRBD2. Germline V lookup: CDR1 LNHDA, CDR2 SQIVND (reference sequence). The V gene end was trimmed by 5 bases and the J gene end by 4 bases; junction bases not matched to a gene: 10. There are 17 residues in the CDR3. CDR3 region: CASSRTSGGDVRETQYF. The CDR3 DNA reads as TGTGCCAGTAGTCGGACTAGCGGGGGAGATGTTCGAGAGACCCAGTACTTC.

This chain uses TRBV6-1 with TRBJ2-1, with D perhaps being TRBD1 or TRBD2 (5 bases each). Trimming cost V 0 bases and J 1 base, with 10 bases left between them. Germline values: CDR1 MNHNS, CDR2 SASEGT. There are 16 residues in the CDR3. In DNA form, the CDR3 reads TGTGCCAGCAGTGAAGCGGGGGAACCTTCCTACAATGAGCAGTTCTTC. Translation gives CASSEAGEPSYNEQFF.

CDR3 in amino acids: CASGQTGVETQYF. The CDR3 DNA follows: TGTGCCAGCGGACAGACAGGGGTCGAGACCCAGTACTTC. J is TRBJ2-5 and V is TRBV5-4, with 8 nucleotides matching TRBD1. Germline trimming cut 7 bases from V and 5 bases from J; bases unmatched to any gene: 7. Germline values: CDR1 SGHNT, CDR2 YYREEE (reference sequence). The CDR3 totals 13 residues.

V is TRBV6-6 and J is TRBJ1-1; 8 bases are a match to TRBD1. Germline V gene sequence: CDR1 MNHNY, CDR2 SVGAGI (reference sequence). This CDR3 comprises 14 residues. Unmatched junction bases numbered 2, after V lost 2 bases and J lost 3 bases. The CDR3 region has the DNA TGTGCCAGCAGTTACCGGACAGGGTACACTGAAGCTTTCTTT. Its translation: CASSYRTGYTEAFF.

The J gene is TRBJ2-3, the V gene TRBV18, with D unclear. The ends were cut back, 3 bases at V and 0 bases at J, with 10 bases in the middle. The CDR3 is made up of 15 amino acids. Germline V gives CDR1 KGHSH, CDR2 LQKENI. Here the CDR3 reads CASSPSITSTDTQYF. The CDR3 DNA sequence: TGTGCCAGCTCACCCTCGATTACTAGCACAGATACGCAGTATTTT. Combining the CDR3 with reference TRBV18 and TRBJ2-3 gives the whole variable domain NAGVMQNPRHLVRRRGQEARLRCSPMKGHSHVYWYRQLPEEGLKFMVYLQKENIIDESGMPKERFSAEFPKEGPSILRIQQVVRGDSAAYFCASSPSITSTDTQYFGPGTRLTVL.

V gene TRBV18 combines with J gene TRBJ2-4; D possibly corresponds to TRBD1 (5 bases). Trimming took 3 bases from V and 2 from J, leaving 14 bases between them. This CDR3 has 16 residues. Germline V lookup: CDR1 KGHSH, CDR2 LQKENI. The CDR3 reads CASSPSRAITKNIQYF. The CDR3 DNA follows: TGTGCCAGCTCACCTAGCAGGGCCATCACCAAAAACATTCAGTACTTC.

This clone was observed a single time. The J gene is TRBJ2-5, the V gene TRBV5-8; TRBD2 agrees at 8 bases. The CDR3 is made up of 14 amino acids. Germline V gene sequence: CDR1 SGHTS, CDR2 YDEGEE. J gave up 5 bases and V 2 bases, and 5 bases lay outside the gene matches. This chain's CDR3 is CASSFRGGRETQYF. CDR3 DNA sequence: TGTGCCAGCAGCTTTCGGGGGGGCAGGGAGACCCAGTACTTC.

This clone is a singleton in its sample. J is TRBJ2-1 and V is TRBV9; 9 bases line up with TRBD2. J lost 4 bases, V lost 6 bases, and 8 bases had no gene match. This CDR3 is built from 15 residues. Germline V gives CDR1 SGDLS, CDR2 YYNGEE. The CDR3 loop is CASTPGGGAYNEQFF. The DNA for the CDR3 is TGTGCCAGCACCCCCGGCGGGGGGGCTTACAATGAGCAGTTCTTC.

The chain is built from TRBV4-1 and TRBJ1-1; 8 bases are shared with TRBD1. Germline CDR1 and CDR2: MGHRA and YSYEKL. The CDR3 is 15 residues long. V trimming: 4 bases; J trimming: 2 bases; junction bases outside the gene matches: 6. DNA for the CDR3: TGCGCCAGCAGCCTCCTAGGACAGGGCAACACTGAAGCTTTCTTT. It is translated as CASSLLGQGNTEAFF.

The chain joins TRBV29-1 to TRBJ2-6; D is unresolved. The CDR3 has 15 amino acids. V lost 4 bases to trimming and J lost 2 bases, with 12 bases between them. The germline V gene has CDR1 SQVTM and CDR2 ANQGSEA. CDR3: CSVGVSGTGANVLTF. DNA for the CDR3: TGCAGCGTTGGAGTGAGTGGGACTGGGGCCAACGTCCTGACTTTC.

This chain uses TRBV5-6 with TRBJ2-1; 9 bases are shared with TRBD2. The CDR3 is 17 residues long. Germline values: CDR1 SGHDT, CDR2 YYEEEE. J gave up 1 base and V 2 bases, and 7 bases lay outside the gene matches. As DNA, the CDR3 is TGTGCCAGCAGCTTTGCCCTAGCGGGGCCGTCCTACAATGAGCAGTTCTTC. This codes for CASSFALAGPSYNEQFF.

The chain carries TRBV4-1 and TRBJ2-5, with a possible D match to TRBD2 (5 bases). The J call may be in error: the DNA end matches TRBJ2-7 better. The CDR3 covers 16 residues. The germline V gene has CDR1 MGHRA and CDR2 YSYEKL. The CDR3 reads CASSQAPTRTGYEQYF. The CDR3 DNA sequence: TGCGCCAGCAGCCAGGCCCCCACGAGGACTGGCTACGAGCAGTACTTC.